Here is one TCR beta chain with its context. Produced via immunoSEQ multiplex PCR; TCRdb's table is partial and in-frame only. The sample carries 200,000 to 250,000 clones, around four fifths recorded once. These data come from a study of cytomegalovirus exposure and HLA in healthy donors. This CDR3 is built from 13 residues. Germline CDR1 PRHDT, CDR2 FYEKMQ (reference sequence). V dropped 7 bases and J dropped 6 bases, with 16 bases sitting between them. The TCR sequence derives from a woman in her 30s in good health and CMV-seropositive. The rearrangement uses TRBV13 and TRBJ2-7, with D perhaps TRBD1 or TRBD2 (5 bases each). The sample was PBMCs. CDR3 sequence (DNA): TGTGCCAGCAATATGAGGGGTCGCAGCGAGCAGTACTTC. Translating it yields CASNMRGRSEQYF.